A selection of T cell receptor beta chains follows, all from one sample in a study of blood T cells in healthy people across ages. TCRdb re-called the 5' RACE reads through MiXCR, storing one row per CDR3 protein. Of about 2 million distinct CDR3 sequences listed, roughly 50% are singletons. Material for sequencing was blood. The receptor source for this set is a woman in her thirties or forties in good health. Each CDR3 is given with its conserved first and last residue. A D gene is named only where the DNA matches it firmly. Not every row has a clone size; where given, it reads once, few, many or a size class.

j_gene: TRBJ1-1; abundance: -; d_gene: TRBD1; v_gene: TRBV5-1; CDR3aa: CASSSTRTGATEAFF; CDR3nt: TGCGCCAGCAGCTCAACCCGGACAGGTGCTACTGAAGCTTTCTTT
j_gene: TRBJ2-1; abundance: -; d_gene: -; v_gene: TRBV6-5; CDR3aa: CASSLGARQFF; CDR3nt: TGTGCCAGCAGTCTGGGAGCCAGGCAGTTCTTC
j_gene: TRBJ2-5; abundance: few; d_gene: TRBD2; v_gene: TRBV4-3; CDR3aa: CASSLWGGGETQYF; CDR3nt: TGCGCCAGCAGCCTCTGGGGGGGAGGAGAGACCCAGTACTTC
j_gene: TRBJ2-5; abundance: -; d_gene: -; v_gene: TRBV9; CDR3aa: CASSAAAGSETQYF; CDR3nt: TGTGCCAGCAGCGCAGCGGCTGGATCCGAGACCCAGTACTTC
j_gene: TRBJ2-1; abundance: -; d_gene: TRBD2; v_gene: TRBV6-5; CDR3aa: CASRDPGGSSYEQFF; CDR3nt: TGTGCCAGCAGGGATCCCGGGGGGAGCTCCTACGAGCAGTTCTTC
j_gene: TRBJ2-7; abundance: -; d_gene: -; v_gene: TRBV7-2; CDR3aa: CASSLGLSQEIQYF; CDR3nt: TGTGCCAGCAGCTTAGGGTTAAGTCAAGAGATCCAGTACTTC
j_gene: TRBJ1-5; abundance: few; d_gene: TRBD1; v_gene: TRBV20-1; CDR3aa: CSARHRDRTSQPQHF; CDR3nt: TGCAGTGCTAGGCACCGGGACAGGACTAGTCAGCCCCAGCATTTT
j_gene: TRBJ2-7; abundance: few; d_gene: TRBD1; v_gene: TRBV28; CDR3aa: CATYRDRKSYEQYF; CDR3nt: TGTGCCACTTACCGGGACAGGAAATCCTACGAGCAGTACTTC
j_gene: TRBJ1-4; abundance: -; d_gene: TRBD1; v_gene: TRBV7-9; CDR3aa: CASSVGTGTNEKLFF; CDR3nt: TGTGCCAGCAGCGTCGGGACAGGAACTAATGAAAAACTGTTTTTT
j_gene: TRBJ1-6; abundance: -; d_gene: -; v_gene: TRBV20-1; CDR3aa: CSARTFGTDNSPLHF; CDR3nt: TGCAGTGCTAGAACCTTCGGGACTGATAATTCACCCCTCCACTTT
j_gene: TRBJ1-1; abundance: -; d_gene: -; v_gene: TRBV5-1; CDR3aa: CASQQGTEAFF; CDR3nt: TGCGCCAGCCAACAGGGCACTGAAGCTTTCTTT
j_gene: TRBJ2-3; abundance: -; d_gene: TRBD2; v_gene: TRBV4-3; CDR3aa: CAGSLVWTSEGDTQYF; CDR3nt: TGCGCCGGCAGCCTGGTCTGGACTAGCGAAGGAGATACGCAGTATTTT
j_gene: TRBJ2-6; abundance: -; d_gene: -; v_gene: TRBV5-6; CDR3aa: CAAYTVGANVLTF; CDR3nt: TGTGCCGCCTACACTGTCGGGGCCAACGTCCTGACTTTC
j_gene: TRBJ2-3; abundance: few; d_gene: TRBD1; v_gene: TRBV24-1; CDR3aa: CATSDFRRQGRDTQYF; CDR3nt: TGTGCCACCAGTGATTTTCGGAGACAGGGCAGGGATACGCAGTATTTT
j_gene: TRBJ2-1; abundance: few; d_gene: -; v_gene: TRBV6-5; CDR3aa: CASSYSTVAYDEQFF; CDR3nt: TGTGCCAGCAGTTACTCGACAGTGGCTTACGATGAGCAGTTCTTC
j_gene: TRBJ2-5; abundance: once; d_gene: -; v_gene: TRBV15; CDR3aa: CATSPGQRETQYF; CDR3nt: TGTGCCACCAGCCCAGGACAGCGAGAGACCCAGTACTTC
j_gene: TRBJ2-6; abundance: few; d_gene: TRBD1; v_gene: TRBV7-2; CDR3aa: CASTQGILSGANVLTF; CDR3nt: TGTGCCAGCACACAGGGGATCCTCTCTGGGGCCAACGTCCTGACTTTC
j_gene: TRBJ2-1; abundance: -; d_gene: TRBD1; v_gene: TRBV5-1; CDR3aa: CASSLPGQGTPLLYNERFF; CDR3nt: TGCGCCAGCAGCTTGCCCGGACAGGGGACCCCTTTACTCTACAATGAGCGGTTCTTC
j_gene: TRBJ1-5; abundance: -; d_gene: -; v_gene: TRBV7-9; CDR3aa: CASSPSGGHNSNQPQHF; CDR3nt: TGTGCCAGCAGCCCGAGCGGGGGACACAATAGCAATCAGCCCCAGCATTTT
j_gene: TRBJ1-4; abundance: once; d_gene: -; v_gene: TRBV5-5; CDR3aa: CASSPTIAATNEKLFF; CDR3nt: TGTGCCAGCAGTCCTACAATAGCGGCAACTAATGAAAAACTGTTTTTT
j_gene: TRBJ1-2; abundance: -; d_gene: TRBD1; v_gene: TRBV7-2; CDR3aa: CAGRGQGNYGYTF; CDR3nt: TGTGCCGGCAGAGGACAGGGGAACTATGGCTACACCTTC
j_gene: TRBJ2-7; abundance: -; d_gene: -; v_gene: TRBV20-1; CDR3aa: CSAVLEAGYEQYF; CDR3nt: TGCAGTGCCGTTCTCGAAGCCGGCTACGAGCAGTACTTC
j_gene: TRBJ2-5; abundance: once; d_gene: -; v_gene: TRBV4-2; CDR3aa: CASSQVPSSNEQYF; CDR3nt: TGTGCCAGCAGCCAAGTCCCTAGTAGCAATGAGCAGTACTTC
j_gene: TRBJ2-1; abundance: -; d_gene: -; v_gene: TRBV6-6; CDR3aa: CASSYVSNNEQFF; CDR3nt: TGTGCCAGCAGTTACGTCAGCAACAATGAGCAGTTCTTC
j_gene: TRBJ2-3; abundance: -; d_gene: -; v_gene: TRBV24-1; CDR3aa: CATSDRTVITDTQYF; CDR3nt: TGTGCCACCAGTGACCGGACAGTAATCACAGATACGCAGTATTTT
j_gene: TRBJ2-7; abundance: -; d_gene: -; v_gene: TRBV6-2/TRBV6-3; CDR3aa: CASIRQQGYEQYF; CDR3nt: TGTGCCAGCATCAGACAACAGGGCTACGAGCAGTACTTC
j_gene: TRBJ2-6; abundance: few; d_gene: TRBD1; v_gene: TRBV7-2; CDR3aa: CASSRNLGTGNAGANVLTF; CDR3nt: TGTGCCAGCAGCCGAAATCTGGGGACAGGGAACGCTGGGGCCAACGTCCTGACTTTC
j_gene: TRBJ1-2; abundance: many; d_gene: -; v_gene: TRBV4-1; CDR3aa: CASSFGQSGRGYTF; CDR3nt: TGCGCCAGCAGCTTCGGACAGAGTGGGCGTGGCTACACCTTC
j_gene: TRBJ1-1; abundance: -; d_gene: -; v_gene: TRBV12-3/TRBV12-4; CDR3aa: CASTPTPRGSEAFF; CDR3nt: TGTGCCAGCACCCCAACCCCTCGGGGGTCTGAAGCTTTCTTT
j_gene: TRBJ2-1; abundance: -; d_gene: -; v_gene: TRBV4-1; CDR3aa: CASSQVSGASDEQFF; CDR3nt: TGCGCCAGCAGCCAAGTATCAGGGGCTAGCGATGAGCAGTTCTTC
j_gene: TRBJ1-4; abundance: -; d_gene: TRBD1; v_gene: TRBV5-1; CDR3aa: CASSLRAVEGAPNEKLFF; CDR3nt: TGCGCCAGCAGCTTGAGGGCAGTAGAGGGGGCACCTAATGAAAAACTGTTTTTT
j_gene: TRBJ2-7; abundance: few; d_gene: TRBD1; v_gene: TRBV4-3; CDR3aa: CASSQDRQGGEQYF; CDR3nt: TGCGCCAGCAGCCAAGATCGACAGGGCGGAGAGCAGTACTTC
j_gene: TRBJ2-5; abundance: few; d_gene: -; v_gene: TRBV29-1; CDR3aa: CSVVGGWLETQYF; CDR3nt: TGCAGCGTTGTAGGAGGATGGTTGGAGACCCAGTACTTC
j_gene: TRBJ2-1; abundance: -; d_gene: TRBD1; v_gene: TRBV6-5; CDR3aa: CASSRQGDEQFF; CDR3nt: TGTGCCAGCAGTCGACAGGGGGATGAGCAGTTCTTC
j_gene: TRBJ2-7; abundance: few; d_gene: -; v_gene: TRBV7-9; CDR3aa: CASSLIEQYF; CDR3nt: TGTGCCAGCAGCTTAATTGAGCAGTACTTC
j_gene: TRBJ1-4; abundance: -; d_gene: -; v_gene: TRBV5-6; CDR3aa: CASRNRENEKLFF; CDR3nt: TGTGCCAGCAGGAACAGGGAAAATGAAAAACTGTTTTTT
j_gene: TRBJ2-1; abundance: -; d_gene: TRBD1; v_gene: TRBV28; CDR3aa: CASRQSDQAWSQGAMGVYNEQFF; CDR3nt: TGTGCCAGCAGACAATCAGACCAAGCCTGGTCCCAGGGGGCAATGGGAGTTTATAATGAGCAGTTCTTC
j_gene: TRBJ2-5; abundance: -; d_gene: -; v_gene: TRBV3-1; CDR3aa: CASSQESFRGRETQYF; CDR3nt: TGTGCCAGCAGCCAAGAGAGTTTCCGGGGTCGAGAGACCCAGTACTTC
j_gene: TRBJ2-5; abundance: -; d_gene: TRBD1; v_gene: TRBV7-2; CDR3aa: CASSLGRGGLKTQYF; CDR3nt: TGTGCCAGCAGCTTAGGTAGAGGGGGCCTCAAGACCCAGTACTTC
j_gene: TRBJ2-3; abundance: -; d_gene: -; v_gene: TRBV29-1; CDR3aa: CSVTIDSDTQYF; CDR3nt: TGCAGCGTCACCATAGATTCAGATACGCAGTATTTT
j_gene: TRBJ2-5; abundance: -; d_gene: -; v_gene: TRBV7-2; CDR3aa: CASSLASTLGSGETQYF; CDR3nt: TGTGCCAGCAGCTTAGCTTCCACTTTGGGGTCGGGGGAGACCCAGTACTTC
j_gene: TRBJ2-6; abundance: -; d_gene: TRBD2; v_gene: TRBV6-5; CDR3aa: CASSYSNLAGIIPGANVLTF; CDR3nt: TGTGCCAGCAGTTACTCGAATCTAGCGGGGATCATCCCTGGGGCCAACGTCCTGACTTTC
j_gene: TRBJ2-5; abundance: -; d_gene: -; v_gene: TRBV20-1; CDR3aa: CSARDPKTQYF; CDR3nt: TGCAGTGCTAGAGATCCCAAGACCCAGTACTTC
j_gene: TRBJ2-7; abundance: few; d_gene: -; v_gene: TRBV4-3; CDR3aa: CASSQVMGAYEQYF; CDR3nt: TGCGCCAGCAGCCAAGTGATGGGGGCCTACGAGCAGTACTTC
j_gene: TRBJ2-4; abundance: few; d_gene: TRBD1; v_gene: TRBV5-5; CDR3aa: CASSFRPGTGGRSKNIQYF; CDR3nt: TGTGCCAGCAGCTTCCGTCCCGGGACAGGGGGCAGGTCCAAAAACATTCAGTACTTC
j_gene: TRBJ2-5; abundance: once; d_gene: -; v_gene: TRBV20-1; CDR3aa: CSARIQGTEETQYF; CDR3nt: TGCAGTGCTAGAATCCAAGGGACCGAAGAGACCCAGTACTTC
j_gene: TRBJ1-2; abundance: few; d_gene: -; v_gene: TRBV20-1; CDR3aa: CSARDVPGSYTF; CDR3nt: TGCAGTGCTAGAGACGTCCCCGGCAGCTACACCTTC
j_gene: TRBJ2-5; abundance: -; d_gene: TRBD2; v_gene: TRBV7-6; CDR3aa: CASSKAVLAGFSETQYF; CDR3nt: TGTGCCAGCAGCAAGGCCGTACTAGCGGGGTTTTCTGAGACCCAGTACTTC